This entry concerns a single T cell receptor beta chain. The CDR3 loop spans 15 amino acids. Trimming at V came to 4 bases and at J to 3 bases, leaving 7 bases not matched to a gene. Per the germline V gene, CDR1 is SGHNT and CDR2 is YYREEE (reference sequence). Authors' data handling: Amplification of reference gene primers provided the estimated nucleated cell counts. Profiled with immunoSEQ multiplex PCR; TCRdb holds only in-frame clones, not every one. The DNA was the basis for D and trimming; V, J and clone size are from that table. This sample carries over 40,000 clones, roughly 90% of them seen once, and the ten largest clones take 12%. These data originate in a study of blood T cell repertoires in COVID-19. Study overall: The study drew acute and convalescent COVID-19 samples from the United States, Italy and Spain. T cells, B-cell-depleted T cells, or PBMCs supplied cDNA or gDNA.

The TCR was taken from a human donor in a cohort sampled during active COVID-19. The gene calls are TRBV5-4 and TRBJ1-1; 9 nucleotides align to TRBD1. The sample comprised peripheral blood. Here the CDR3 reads CASSRLQGADTEAFF. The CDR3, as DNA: TGTGCCAGCAGCCGCTTACAGGGGGCGGACACTGAAGCTTTCTTT.